This T cell receptor beta chain came from a study of blood T cell repertoires in COVID-19. Turning to the study itself: Some COVID-19 samples were acute and others convalescent; all came from the United States, Italy and Spain. The cDNA or gDNA used as material had been derived from T cells, B-cell-depleted T cells, or PBMCs.

This clone was counted only a few times. Under the authors' procedure: Nucleated cell number was recorded as an estimate derived from reference gene primer amplification. Assay: immunoSEQ multiplex PCR; the TCRdb copy retains only in-frame clones and omits some. The V and J calls and clone size are taken from that table; D and trimming were inferred from the DNA. The data show 85,000 to 90,000 clones, 80% to 90% seen once. This CDR3 contains 13 residues. The germline V gene has CDR1 SGHDT and CDR2 YYEEEE. V lost 6 bases, J lost 6 bases, and 13 bases lay in between. This chain connects TRBV5-6 to TRBJ2-1; possible D gene TRBD2, 6 bases. Sequenced sample: peripheral blood. The clonotype originates from a woman of 80 years or more with active COVID-19. CDR3 in DNA: TGTGCCAGCATCTCTGGGGGGTCCAATGAGCAGTTCTTC. Its protein product is CASISGGSNEQFF.